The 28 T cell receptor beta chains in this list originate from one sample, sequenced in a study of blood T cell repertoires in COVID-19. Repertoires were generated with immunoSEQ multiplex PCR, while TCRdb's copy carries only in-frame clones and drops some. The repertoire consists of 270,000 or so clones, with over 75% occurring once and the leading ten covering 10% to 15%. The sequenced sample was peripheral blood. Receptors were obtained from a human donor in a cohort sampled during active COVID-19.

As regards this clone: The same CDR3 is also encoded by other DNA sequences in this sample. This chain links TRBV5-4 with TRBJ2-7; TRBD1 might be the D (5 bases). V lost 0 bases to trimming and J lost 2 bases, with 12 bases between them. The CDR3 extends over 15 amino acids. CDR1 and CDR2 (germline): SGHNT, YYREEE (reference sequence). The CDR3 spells CASSLGGRAAYEQYF. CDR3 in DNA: TGTGCCAGCAGCTTGGGGGGCAGGGCCGCCTACGAGCAGTACTTC.

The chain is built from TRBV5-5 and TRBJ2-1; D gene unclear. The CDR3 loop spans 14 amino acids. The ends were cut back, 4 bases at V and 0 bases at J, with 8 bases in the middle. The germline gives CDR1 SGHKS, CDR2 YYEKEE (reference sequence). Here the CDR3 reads CASSIVGSYNEQFF. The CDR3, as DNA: TGTGCCAGCAGCATAGTTGGCTCCTACAATGAGCAGTTCTTC.

This CDR3 reads CASSYEEIQETQYF. The CDR3 region has the DNA TGTGCCAGCAGTTACGAGGAGATACAAGAGACCCAGTACTTC. The V and J genes are TRBV2 and TRBJ2-5; D is undetermined. V lost 5 bases and J 2 bases, leaving 12 bases between the germline ends. The CDR3 runs to 14 residues. Looked up from germline, CDR1 is SNHLY and CDR2 is FYNNEI.

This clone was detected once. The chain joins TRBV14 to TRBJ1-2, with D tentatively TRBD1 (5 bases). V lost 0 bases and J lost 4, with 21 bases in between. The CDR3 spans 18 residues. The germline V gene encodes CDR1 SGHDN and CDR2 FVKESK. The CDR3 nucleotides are TGTGCCAGCAGCCAAGATCGATACTGGGGCCTGGGTTCCTATGGCTACACCTTC. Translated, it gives CASSQDRYWGLGSYGYTF.

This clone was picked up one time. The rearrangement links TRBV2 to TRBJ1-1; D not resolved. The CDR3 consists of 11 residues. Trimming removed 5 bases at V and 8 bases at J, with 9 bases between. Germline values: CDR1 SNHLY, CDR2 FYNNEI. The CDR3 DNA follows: TGTGCCAGCAGTTTGGCGGGCGAAGCTTTCTTT. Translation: CASSLAGEAFF.

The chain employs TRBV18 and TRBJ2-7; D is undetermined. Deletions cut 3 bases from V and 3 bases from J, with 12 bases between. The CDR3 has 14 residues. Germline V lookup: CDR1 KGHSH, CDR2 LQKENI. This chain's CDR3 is CASSPIPGSYEQYF. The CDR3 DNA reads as TGTGCCAGCTCACCGATACCTGGCAGCTACGAGCAGTACTTC.

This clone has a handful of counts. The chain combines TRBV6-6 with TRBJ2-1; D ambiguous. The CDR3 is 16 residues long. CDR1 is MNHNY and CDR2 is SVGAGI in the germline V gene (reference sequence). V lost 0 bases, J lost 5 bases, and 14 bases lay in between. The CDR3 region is CASSYSRESRNNEQFF. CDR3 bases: TGTGCCAGCAGTTACTCGAGAGAAAGTAGAAACAATGAGCAGTTCTTC.

The chain's CDR3 is CASSPGNWGGIGYTF. The DNA for the CDR3 is TGTGCCAGCAGTCCCGGGAATTGGGGGGGTATTGGCTACACCTTC. This rearrangement joins TRBV28 to TRBJ1-2; the D gene is possibly TRBD1 (5 bases). V was trimmed by 5 bases and J by 7 bases, leaving 20 bases between them. CDR3 size: 15 residues. The V gene's germline CDR1 is MDHEN and CDR2 SYDVKM.

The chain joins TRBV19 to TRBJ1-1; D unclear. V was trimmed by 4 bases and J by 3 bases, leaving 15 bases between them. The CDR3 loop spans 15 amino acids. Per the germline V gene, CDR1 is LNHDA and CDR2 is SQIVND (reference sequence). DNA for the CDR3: TGTGCCAGTAGTACCCCTTTACGTGCGGACACTGAAGCTTTCTTT. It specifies CASSTPLRADTEAFF.

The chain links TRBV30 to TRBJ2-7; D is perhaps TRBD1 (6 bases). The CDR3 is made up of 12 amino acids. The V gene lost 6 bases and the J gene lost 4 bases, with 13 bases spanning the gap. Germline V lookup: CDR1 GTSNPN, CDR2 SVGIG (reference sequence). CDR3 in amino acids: CACRDNSYEQYF. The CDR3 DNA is TGTGCCTGCCGGGACAATAGTTACGAGCAGTACTTC.

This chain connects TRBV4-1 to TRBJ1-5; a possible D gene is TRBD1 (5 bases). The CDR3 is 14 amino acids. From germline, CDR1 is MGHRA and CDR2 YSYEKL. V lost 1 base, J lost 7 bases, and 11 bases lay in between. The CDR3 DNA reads TGCGCCAGCAGCCAAGTAGGGGTTCCCCAGCCCCAGCATTTT. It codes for CASSQVGVPQPQHF.

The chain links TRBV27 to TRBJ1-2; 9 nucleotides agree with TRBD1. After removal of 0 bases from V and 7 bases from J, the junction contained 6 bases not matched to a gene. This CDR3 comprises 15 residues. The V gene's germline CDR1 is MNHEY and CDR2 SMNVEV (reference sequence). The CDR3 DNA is TGTGCCAGCAGTTTATCCCCACAGGGGGCGTCTGGCTACACCTTC. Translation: CASSLSPQGASGYTF.

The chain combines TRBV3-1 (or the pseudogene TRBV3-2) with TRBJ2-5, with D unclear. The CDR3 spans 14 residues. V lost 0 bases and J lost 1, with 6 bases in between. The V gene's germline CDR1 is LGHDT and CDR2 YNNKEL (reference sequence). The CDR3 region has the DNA TGTGCCAGCAGCCAAGAGTATTTCCAAGAGACCCAGTACTTC. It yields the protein CASSQEYFQETQYF.

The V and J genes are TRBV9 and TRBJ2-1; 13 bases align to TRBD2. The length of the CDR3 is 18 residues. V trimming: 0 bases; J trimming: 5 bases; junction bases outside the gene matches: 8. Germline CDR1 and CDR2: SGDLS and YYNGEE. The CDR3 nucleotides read TGTGCCAGCAGCGTAGAGGATGGGGGGACTAGCGGGAACAATGAGCAGTTCTTC. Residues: CASSVEDGGTSGNNEQFF.

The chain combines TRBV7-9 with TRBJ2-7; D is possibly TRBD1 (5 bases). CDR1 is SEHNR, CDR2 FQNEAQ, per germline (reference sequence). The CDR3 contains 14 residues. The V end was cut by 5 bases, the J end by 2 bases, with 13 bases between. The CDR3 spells CASSLLTGPYEQYF. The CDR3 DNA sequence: TGTGCCAGCAGCCTCCTTACAGGCCCCTACGAGCAGTACTTC.

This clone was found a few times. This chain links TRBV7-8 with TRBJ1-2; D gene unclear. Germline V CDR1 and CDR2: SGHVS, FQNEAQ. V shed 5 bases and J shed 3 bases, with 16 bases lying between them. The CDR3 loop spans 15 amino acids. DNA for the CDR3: TGTGCCAGCAGCAAAACCTGGAGCGGCGACTATGGCTACACCTTC. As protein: CASSKTWSGDYGYTF.

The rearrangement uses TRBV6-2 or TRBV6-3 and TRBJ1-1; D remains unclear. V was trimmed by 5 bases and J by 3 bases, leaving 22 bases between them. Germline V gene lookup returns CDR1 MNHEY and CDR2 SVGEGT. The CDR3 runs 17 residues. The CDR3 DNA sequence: TGTGCCAGCAGTACACGGCGGGGAGGCTATATCTACACTGAAGCTTTCTTT. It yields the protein CASSTRRGGYIYTEAFF.

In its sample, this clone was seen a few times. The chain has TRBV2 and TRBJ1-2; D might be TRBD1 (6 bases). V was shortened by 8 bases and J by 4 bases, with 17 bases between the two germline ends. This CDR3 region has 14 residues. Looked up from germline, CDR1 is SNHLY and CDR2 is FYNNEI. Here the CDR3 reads CASGGGQRSYGYTF. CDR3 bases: TGTGCCAGCGGCGGGGGCCAAAGGTCCTATGGCTACACCTTC.

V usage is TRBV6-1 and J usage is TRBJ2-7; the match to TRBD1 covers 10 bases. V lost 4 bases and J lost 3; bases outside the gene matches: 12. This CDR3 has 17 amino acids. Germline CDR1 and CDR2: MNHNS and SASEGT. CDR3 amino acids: CASSVSTGGAYGYEQYF. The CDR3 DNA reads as TGTGCCAGCAGTGTCTCGACAGGGGGCGCTTACGGCTACGAGCAGTACTTC.

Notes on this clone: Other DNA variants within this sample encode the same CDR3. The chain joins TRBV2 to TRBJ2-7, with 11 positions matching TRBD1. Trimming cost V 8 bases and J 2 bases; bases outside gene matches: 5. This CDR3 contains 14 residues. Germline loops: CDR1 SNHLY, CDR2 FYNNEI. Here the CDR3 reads CASSGQGATYEQYF. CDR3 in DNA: TGTGCCAGCTCAGGACAGGGGGCGACCTACGAGCAGTACTTC. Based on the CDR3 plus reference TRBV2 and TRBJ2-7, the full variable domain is EPEVTQTPSHQVTQMGQEVILRCVPISNHLYFYWYRQILGQKVEFLVSFYNNEISEKSEIFDDQFSVERPDGSNFTLKIRSTKLEDSAMYFCASSGQGATYEQYFGPGTRLTVT.

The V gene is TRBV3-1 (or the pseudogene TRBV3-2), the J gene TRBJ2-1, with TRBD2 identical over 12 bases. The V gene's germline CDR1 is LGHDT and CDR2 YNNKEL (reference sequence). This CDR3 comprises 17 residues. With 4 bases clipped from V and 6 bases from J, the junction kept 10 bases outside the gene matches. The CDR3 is CASSPFPRTSGTNEQFF. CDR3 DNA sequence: TGTGCCAGCAGCCCTTTCCCACGGACTAGCGGGACCAATGAGCAGTTCTTC.

The CDR3 sequence is CASSALADVYEQYF. As DNA, the CDR3 is TGTGCCAGCAGCGCTTTAGCGGACGTTTACGAGCAGTACTTC. J is TRBJ2-7 and V is TRBV9; TRBD2 might be the D (6 bases). The germline gives CDR1 SGDLS, CDR2 YYNGEE. V was pared by 3 bases and J by 4 bases, with 14 bases between. This CDR3 comprises 14 residues.

CDR3 sequence: CASSRQLQGAHTEAFF. DNA for the CDR3: TGCGCCAGCAGTCGCCAGCTACAGGGGGCGCATACTGAAGCTTTCTTT. The rearrangement links TRBV23-1 to TRBJ1-1; 9 bases align to TRBD1. TRBV23-1 is sorted into the ORF group, with uncertain function. Unmatched junction bases numbered 11, after V lost 4 bases and J lost 5 bases. The CDR3 is made up of 16 amino acids.

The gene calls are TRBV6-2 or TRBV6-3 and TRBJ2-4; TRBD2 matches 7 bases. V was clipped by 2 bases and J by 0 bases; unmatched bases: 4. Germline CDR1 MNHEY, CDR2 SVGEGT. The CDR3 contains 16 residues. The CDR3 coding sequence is TGTGCCAGCAGTTACGTGGGGGGGTCAGCCAAAAACATTCAGTACTTC. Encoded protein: CASSYVGGSAKNIQYF.

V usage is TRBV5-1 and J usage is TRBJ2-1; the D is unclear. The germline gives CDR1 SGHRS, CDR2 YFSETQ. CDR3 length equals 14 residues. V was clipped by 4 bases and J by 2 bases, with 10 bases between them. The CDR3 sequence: CASSPPTPYNEQFF. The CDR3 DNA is TGCGCCAGCAGCCCTCCGACACCCTACAATGAGCAGTTCTTC.

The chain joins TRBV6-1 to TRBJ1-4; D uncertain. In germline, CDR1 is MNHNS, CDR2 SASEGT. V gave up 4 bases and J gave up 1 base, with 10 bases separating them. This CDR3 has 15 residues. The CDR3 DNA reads TGTGCCAGCAGTGCCTCAGGTCGAACTAATGAAAAACTGTTTTTT. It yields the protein CASSASGRTNEKLFF.

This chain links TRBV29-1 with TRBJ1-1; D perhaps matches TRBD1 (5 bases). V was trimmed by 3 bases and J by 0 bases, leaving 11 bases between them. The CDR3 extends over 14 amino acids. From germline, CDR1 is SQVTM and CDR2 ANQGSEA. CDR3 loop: CSVEAGRMNTEAFF. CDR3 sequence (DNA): TGCAGCGTTGAGGCAGGGCGGATGAACACTGAAGCTTTCTTT.

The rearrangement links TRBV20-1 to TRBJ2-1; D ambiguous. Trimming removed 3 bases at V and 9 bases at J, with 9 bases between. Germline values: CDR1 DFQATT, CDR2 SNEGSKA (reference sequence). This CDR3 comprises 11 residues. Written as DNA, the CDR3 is TGCAGTGCTAGCAGTGTCCCTGAGCAGTTCTTC. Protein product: CSASSVPEQFF.